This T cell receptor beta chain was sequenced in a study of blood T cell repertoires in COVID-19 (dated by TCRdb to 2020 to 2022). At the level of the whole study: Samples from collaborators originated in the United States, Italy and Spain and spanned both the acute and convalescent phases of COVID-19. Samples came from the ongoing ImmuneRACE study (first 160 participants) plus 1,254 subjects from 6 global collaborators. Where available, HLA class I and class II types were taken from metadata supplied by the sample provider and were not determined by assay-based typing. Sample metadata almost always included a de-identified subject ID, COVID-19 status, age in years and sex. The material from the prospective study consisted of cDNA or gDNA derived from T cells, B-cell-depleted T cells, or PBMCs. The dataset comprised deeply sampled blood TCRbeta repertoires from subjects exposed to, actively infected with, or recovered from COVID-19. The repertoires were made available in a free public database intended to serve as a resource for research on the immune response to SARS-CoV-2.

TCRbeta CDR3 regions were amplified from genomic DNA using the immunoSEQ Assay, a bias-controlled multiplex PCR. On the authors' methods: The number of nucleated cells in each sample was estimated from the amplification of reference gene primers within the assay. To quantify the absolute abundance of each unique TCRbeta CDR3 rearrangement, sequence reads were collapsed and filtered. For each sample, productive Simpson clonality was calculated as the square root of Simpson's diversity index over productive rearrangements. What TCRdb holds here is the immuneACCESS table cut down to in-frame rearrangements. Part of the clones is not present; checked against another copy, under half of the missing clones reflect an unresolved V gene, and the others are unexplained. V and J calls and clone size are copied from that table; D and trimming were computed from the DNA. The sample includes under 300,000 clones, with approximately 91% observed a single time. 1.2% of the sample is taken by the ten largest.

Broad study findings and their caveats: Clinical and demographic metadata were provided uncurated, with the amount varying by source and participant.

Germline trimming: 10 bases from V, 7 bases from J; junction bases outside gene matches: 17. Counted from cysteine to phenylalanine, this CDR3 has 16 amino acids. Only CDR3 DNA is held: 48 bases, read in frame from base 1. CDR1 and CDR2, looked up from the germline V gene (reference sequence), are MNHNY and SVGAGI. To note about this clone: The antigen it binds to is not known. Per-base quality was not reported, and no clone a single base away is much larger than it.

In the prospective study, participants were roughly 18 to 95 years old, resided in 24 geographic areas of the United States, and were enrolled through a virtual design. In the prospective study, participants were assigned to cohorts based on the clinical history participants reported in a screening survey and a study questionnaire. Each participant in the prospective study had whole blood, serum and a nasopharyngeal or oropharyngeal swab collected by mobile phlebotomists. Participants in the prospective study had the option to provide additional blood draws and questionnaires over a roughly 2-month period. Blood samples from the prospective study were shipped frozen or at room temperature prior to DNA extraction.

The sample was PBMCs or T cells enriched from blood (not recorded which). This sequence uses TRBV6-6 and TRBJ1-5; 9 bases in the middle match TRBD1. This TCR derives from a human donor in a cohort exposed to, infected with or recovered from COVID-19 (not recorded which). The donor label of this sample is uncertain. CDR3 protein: CATSNRDRVVPQPQHF. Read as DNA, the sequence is TGTGCCACTTCTAACCGGGACAGGGTCGTCCCACAGCCCCAGCATTTT.